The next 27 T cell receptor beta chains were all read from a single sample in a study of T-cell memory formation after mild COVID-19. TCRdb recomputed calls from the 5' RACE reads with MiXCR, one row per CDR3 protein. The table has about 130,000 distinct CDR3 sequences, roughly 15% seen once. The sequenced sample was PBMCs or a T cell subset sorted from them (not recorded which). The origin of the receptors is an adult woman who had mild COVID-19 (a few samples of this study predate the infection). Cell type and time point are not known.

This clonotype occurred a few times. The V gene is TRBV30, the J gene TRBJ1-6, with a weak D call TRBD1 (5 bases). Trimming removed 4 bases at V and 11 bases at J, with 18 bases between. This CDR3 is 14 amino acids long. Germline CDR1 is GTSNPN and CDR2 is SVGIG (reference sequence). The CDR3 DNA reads TGTGCCTGGACCCCGGGGGGATCAGCTGCACCCCTCCACTTT. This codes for CAWTPGGSAAPLHF.

CDR3 residues: CSVASPNTEAFF. CDR3 DNA: TGCAGCGTTGCATCACCGAACACTGAAGCTTTCTTT. The chain uses TRBV29-1 and TRBJ1-1, with D unclear. The V end was cut by 4 bases, the J end by 1 base, with 7 bases between. Germline V CDR1 and CDR2: SQVTM, ANQGSEA. The CDR3 covers 12 residues.

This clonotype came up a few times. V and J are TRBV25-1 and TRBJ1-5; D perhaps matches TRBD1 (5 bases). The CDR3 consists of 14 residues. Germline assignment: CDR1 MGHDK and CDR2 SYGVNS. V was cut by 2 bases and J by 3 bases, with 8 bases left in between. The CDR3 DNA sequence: TGTGCCAGCAGTGAACAGGGCGTCAATCAGCCCCAGCATTTT. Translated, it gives CASSEQGVNQPQHF.

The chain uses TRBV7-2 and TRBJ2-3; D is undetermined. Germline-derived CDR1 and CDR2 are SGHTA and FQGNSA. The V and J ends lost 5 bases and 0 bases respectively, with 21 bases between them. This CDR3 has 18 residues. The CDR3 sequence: CASSQKEYWRPSTDTQYF. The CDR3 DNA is TGTGCCAGCAGCCAGAAGGAGTACTGGCGTCCTAGCACAGATACGCAGTATTTT.

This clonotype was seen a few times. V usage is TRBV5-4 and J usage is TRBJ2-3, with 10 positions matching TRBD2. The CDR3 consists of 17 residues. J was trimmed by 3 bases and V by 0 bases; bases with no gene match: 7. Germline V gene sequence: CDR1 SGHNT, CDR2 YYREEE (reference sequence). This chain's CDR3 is CASSLGWPSGSTDTQYF. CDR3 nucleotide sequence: TGTGCCAGCAGCTTGGGTTGGCCTAGCGGGAGTACAGATACGCAGTATTTT.

Written as DNA, the CDR3 is TGCGCCAGCATGACCGGCGGGGGGATGAACACTGAAGCTTTCTTT. It translates to CASMTGGGMNTEAFF. The V call is TRBV5-1, the J call TRBJ1-1, with D perhaps matching TRBD1 (5 bases). The CDR3 is 15 residues long. Trimming stripped 6 bases from V and 0 bases from J, with 15 bases between. Looked up from germline, CDR1 is SGHRS and CDR2 is YFSETQ.

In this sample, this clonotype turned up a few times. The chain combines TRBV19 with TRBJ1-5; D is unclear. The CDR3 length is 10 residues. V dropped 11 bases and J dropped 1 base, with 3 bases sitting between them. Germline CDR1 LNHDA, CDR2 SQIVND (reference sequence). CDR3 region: CAVSNQPQHF. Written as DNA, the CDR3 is TGTGCCGTGAGCAATCAGCCCCAGCATTTT. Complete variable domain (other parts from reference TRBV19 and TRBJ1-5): DGGITQSPKYLFRKEGQNVTLSCEQNLNHDAMYWYRQDPGQGLRLIYYSQIVNDFQKGDIAEGYSVSREKKESFPLTVTSAQKNPTAFYLCAVSNQPQHFGDGTRLSIL.

CDR3 residues: CASSLETGEAYNEQFF. CDR3 coding DNA: TGTGCCAGCAGCTTAGAGACAGGGGAGGCCTACAATGAGCAGTTCTTC. The chain has TRBV7-6 and TRBJ2-1; 8 bases line up with TRBD1. CDR1 and CDR2 (germline): SGHVS, FNYEAQ. V lost 1 base and J lost 2; bases outside the gene matches: 4. There are 16 residues in the CDR3.

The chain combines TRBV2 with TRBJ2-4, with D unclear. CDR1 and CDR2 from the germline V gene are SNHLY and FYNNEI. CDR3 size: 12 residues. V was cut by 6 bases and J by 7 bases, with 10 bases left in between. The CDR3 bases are TGTGCCAGCAGCGATGACTTGAACATTCAGTACTTC. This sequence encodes CASSDDLNIQYF.

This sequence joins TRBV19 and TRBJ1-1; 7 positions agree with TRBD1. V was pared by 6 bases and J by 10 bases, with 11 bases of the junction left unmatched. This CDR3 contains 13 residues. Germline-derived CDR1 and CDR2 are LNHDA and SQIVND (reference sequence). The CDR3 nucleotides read TGTGCCAGTAGATACGGGACAGCCCGGGGAGCTTTCTTT. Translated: CASRYGTARGAFF.

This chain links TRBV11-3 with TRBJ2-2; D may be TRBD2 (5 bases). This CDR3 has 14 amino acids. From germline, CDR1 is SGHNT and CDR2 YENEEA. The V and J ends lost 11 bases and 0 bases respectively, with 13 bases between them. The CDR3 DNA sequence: TGTGCCTCACGGACTGGCGCGAACACCGGGGAGCTGTTTTTT. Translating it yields CASRTGANTGELFF.

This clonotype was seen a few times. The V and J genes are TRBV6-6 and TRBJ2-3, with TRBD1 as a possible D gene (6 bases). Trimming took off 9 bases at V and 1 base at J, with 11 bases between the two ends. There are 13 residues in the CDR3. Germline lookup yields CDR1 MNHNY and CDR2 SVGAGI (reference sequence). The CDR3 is CASSEGGTDTQYF. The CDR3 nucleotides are TGTGCCAGTTCCGAGGGGGGCACAGATACGCAGTATTTT.

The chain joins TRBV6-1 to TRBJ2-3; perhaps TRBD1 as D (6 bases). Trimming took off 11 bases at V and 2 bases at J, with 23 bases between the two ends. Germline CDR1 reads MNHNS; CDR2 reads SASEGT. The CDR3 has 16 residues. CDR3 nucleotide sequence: TGTGCCGGTCAACGTACCACAGGGATCTTCACAGATACGCAGTATTTT. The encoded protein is CAGQRTTGIFTDTQYF.

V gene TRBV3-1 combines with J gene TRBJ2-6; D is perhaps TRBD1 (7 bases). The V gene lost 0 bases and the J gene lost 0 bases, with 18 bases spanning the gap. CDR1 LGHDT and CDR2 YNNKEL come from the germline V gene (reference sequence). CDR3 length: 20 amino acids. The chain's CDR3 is CASSQDLGGRGYSGANVLTF. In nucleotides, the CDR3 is TGTGCCAGCAGCCAAGATCTCGGGGGCAGGGGGTACTCTGGGGCCAACGTCCTGACTTTC. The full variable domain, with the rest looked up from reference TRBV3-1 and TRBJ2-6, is DTAVSQTPKYLVTQMGNDKSIKCEQNLGHDTMYWYKQDSKKFLKIMFSYNNKELIINETVPNRFSPKSPDKAHLNLHINSLELGDSAVYFCASSQDLGGRGYSGANVLTFGAGSRLTVL.

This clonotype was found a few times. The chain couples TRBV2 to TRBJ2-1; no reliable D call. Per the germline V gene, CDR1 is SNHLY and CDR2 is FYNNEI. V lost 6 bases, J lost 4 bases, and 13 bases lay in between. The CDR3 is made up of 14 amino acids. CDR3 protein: CASRRHQFYNEQFF. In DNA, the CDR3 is TGTGCCAGCAGGCGACACCAATTTTACAATGAGCAGTTCTTC.

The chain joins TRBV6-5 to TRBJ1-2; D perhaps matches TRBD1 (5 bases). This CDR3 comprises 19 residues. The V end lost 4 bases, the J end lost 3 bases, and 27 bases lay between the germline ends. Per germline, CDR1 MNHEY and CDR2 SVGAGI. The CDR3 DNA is TGTGCCAGCAGTTCCATCCACCGCTCCGGGACCCGGAGCGACTATGGCTACACCTTC. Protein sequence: CASSSIHRSGTRSDYGYTF.

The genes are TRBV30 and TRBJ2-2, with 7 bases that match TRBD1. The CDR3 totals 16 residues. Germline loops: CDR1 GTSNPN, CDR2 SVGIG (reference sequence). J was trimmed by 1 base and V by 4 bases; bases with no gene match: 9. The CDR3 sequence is CAWTYDRAKNTGELFF. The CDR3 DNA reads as TGTGCCTGGACCTACGACAGGGCCAAGAACACCGGGGAGCTGTTTTTT.

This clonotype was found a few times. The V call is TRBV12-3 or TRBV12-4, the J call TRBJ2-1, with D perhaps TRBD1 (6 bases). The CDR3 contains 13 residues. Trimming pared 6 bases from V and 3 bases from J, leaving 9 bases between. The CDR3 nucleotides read TGTGCCAGCAGCCGGGACAACTACAATGAGCAGTTCTTC. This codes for CASSRDNYNEQFF.

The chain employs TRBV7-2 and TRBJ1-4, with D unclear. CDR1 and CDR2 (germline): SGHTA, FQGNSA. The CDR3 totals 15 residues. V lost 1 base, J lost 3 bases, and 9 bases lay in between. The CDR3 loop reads CASSLGGGPNEKLFF. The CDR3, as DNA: TGTGCCAGCAGCTTAGGGGGAGGGCCTAATGAAAAACTGTTTTTT.

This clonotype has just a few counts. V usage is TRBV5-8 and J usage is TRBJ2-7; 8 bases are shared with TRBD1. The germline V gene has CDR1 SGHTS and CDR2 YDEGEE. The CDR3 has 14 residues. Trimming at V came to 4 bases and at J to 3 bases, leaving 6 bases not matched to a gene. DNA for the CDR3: TGTGCCAGCAGCATCGGACAGGGTGGCTACGAGCAGTACTTC. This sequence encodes CASSIGQGGYEQYF. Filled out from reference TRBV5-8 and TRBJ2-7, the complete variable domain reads EAGVTQSPTHLIKTRGQQATLRCSPISGHTSVYWYQQALGLGLQFLLWYDEGEERNRGNFPPRFSGRQFPNYSSELNVNALELEDSALYLCASSIGQGGYEQYFGPGTRLTVT.

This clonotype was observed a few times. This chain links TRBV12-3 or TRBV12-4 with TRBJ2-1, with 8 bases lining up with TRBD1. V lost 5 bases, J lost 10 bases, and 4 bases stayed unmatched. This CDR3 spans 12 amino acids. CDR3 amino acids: CASSRTGLEQFF. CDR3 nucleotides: TGTGCCAGCAGTAGGACAGGGTTAGAGCAGTTCTTC.

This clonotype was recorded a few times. CDR3 nucleotides: TGTGCCAGCAGTTACCGACCCGGACGGGATTATGGCTACACCTTC. Translated, it gives CASSYRPGRDYGYTF. The rearrangement uses TRBV6-5 and TRBJ1-2; the D is unclear. CDR3 length equals 15 residues. The germline V and J ends were trimmed by 2 bases and 5 bases, with 15 bases remaining between them. CDR1 MNHEY and CDR2 SVGAGI come from the germline V gene.

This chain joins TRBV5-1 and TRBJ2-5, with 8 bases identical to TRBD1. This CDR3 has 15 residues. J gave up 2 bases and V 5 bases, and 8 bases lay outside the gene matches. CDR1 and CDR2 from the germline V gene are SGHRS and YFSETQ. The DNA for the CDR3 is TGCGCCAGCAGACCCGGAGGGACAGGTCAAGAGACCCAGTACTTC. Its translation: CASRPGGTGQETQYF.

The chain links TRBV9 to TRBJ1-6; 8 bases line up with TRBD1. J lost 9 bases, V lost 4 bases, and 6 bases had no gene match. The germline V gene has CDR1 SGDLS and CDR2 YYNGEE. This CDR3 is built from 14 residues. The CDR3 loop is CASSLGQVGSPLHF. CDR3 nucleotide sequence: TGTGCCAGCAGCCTGGGACAGGTGGGTTCACCCCTCCACTTT.

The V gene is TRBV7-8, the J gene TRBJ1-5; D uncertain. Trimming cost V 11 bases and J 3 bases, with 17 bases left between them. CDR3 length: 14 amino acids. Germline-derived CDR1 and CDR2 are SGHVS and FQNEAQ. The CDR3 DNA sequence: TGTGCCTCGAAGTTCGGCAGGATCAATCAGCCCCAGCATTTT. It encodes CASKFGRINQPQHF.

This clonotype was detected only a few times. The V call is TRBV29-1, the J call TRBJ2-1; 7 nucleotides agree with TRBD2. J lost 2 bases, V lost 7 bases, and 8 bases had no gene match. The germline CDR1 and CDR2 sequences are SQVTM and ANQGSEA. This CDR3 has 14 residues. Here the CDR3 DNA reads TGCAGCGCCGACCCGGGACTACCCTACAATGAGCAGTTCTTC. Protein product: CSADPGLPYNEQFF.

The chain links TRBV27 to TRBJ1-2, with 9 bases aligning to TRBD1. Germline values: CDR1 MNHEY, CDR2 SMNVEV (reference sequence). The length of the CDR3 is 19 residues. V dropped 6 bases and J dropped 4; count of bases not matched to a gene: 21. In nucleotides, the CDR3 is TGTGCCAGCAGACGTGGTTGGCCGATGGGACAGGGTTGGATCTATGGCTACACCTTC. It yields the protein CASRRGWPMGQGWIYGYTF.